These 27 T cell receptor beta chains originate from one sample sequenced in a study of CD8+ T cells in alopecia areata. After isolation, RNA underwent reverse transcription to generate cDNA as the sequencing template. The data were produced by immunoSEQ multiplex PCR, yet TCRdb's version contains in-frame clones alone and is incomplete. The data show under 150,000 clones, 50% to 55% seen once. The treatment here: oral pan-JAK inhibitor, 5-10 mg twice daily. The sequencing used CD4+ T cells sorted from blood, collected at week 4, from a patient treated with tofacitinib. The receptors derive from a human donor with alopecia areata.

This clone was seen more than once but under ten times. The chain uses TRBV7-3 and TRBJ1-1, with a weak D call TRBD1 (6 bases). CDR1 and CDR2 from the germline V gene are SGHTA and FQGTGA. The CDR3 spans 16 residues. The germline V and J ends were trimmed by 5 bases and 1 base, with 17 bases remaining between them. The chain's CDR3 is CASSPRKRTANTEAFF. CDR3 coding DNA: TGTGCCAGCAGCCCCCGGAAGAGGACAGCGAACACTGAAGCTTTCTTT.

The chain couples TRBV29-1 to TRBJ1-1; D gene ambiguous. Trimming shortened V by 3 bases and J by 1 base, and 9 bases separated the two germline ends. Germline CDR1 and CDR2: SQVTM and ANQGSEA. The CDR3 loop spans 13 amino acids. CDR3 in amino acids: CSVDGIGNTEAFF. CDR3 sequence (DNA): TGCAGCGTTGATGGGATAGGGAACACTGAAGCTTTCTTT.

This clone was counted only a few times. This chain uses TRBV29-1 with TRBJ2-1, with a possible D match to TRBD1 (5 bases). CDR3 size: 16 residues. Trimming left V 4 bases short and J 2 bases short, with 18 bases between. Germline V gene sequence: CDR1 SQVTM, CDR2 ANQGSEA. For the CDR3, the DNA is TGCAGCGTTGGGCCCCGACAGCCGCTACCCTACAATGAGCAGTTCTTC. It yields the protein CSVGPRQPLPYNEQFF.

The chain is built from TRBV7-9 and TRBJ1-2, with D uncertain. Between the trimmed V and J ends, which lost 11 bases and 8 bases, there was a span of 6 bases. The CDR3 runs to 8 residues. Germline loops: CDR1 SEHNR, CDR2 FQNEAQ (reference sequence). CDR3 DNA: TGTGCCGCCGGGGGCTACACCTTC. Residues: CAAGGYTF. Full variable domain (missing parts from reference TRBV7-9 and TRBJ1-2): DTGVSQNPRHKITKRGQNVTFRCDPISEHNRLYWYRQTLGQGPEFLTYFQNEAQLEKSRLLSDRFSAERPKGSFSTLEIQRTEQGDSAMYLCAAGGYTFGSGTRLTVV.

The rearrangement joins TRBV30 to TRBJ2-3; TRBD1 matches at 8 bases. The CDR3 loop spans 14 amino acids. Germline loops: CDR1 GTSNPN, CDR2 SVGIG (reference sequence). Unmatched junction bases numbered 4, after V lost 2 bases and J lost 3 bases. CDR3 in amino acids: CAWSQGALTDTQYF. The CDR3 DNA reads TGTGCCTGGAGTCAGGGGGCGTTAACAGATACGCAGTATTTT.

In this sample, this clone turned up a few times. This rearrangement joins TRBV4-1 to TRBJ1-2, with D perhaps TRBD1 (5 bases). CDR3 length equals 14 residues. CDR1 is MGHRA, CDR2 YSYEKL, per germline. V lost 0 bases to trimming and J lost 6 bases, with 11 bases between them. CDR3 residues: CASSQDAGRNGYTF. The CDR3 nucleotides read TGCGCCAGCAGCCAAGATGCGGGACGTAATGGCTACACCTTC.

This clone appeared a single time. This sequence joins TRBV15 and TRBJ2-3; no clear D gene. Germline CDR1 is LNHNV and CDR2 is YYDKDF (reference sequence). Trimming left V 0 bases short and J 2 bases short, with 6 bases between. The CDR3 totals 14 residues. The CDR3 DNA reads as TGTGCCACCAGCAGAGAGCCTTTCACAGATACGCAGTATTTT. Protein sequence: CATSREPFTDTQYF. Based on the CDR3 plus reference TRBV15 and TRBJ2-3, the full variable domain is DAMVIQNPRYQVTQFGKPVTLSCSQTLNHNVMYWYQQKSSQAPKLLFHYYDKDFNNEADTPDNFQSRRPNTSFCFLDIRSPGLGDTAMYLCATSREPFTDTQYFGPGTRLTVL.

With regard to this clone: Other DNA sequences within the sample encode an identical CDR3. The chain uses TRBV30 and TRBJ1-5; weak D call: TRBD1 (6 bases). Trimming took off 2 bases at V and 4 bases at J, with 9 bases between the two ends. The CDR3 covers 13 residues. Germline CDR1 GTSNPN, CDR2 SVGIG (reference sequence). Here the CDR3 reads CAWSSGTNQPQHF. In nucleotides, the CDR3 is TGTGCCTGGAGTTCGGGGACAAATCAGCCCCAGCATTTT.

The V gene is TRBV27, the J gene TRBJ2-5; TRBD2 aligns across 9 bases. This CDR3 is built from 16 residues. In germline, CDR1 is MNHEY, CDR2 SMNVEV (reference sequence). J was trimmed by 4 bases and V by 2 bases; bases with no gene match: 8. The CDR3 loop reads CASSLVSGRRGETQYF. The CDR3 region has the DNA TGTGCCAGCAGTTTAGTGAGCGGGAGGAGGGGAGAGACCCAGTACTTC.

The chain employs TRBV6-5 and TRBJ2-1, with 11 bases lining up with TRBD2. The CDR3 sequence is 16 residues long. With V trimmed by 2 bases and J by 7 bases, 7 bases remained unmatched. The germline gives CDR1 MNHEY, CDR2 SVGAGI. The CDR3 region has the DNA TGTGCCAGCAGTTACCGTAGCGGGAGGGGGTGGAATGAGCAGTTCTTC. As protein: CASSYRSGRGWNEQFF.

This CDR3 reads CASSRSTGDNEQFF. In DNA form, the CDR3 reads TGTGCCAGCTCACGAAGTACAGGGGACAATGAGCAGTTCTTC. The chain links TRBV18 to TRBJ2-1; 7 positions agree with TRBD1. V lost 4 bases, J lost 5 bases, and 5 bases stayed unmatched. This CDR3 comprises 14 residues. Germline V gene lookup returns CDR1 KGHSH and CDR2 LQKENI.

DNA for the CDR3: TGCAGCGTTGCGGCTAGGTGGGACACTGAAGCTTTCTTT. This translates into CSVAARWDTEAFF. The chain employs TRBV29-1 and TRBJ1-1; D remains unclear. Germline lookup yields CDR1 SQVTM and CDR2 ANQGSEA. V shed 4 bases and J shed 3 bases, with 12 bases lying between them. This CDR3 comprises 13 residues.

This sequence joins TRBV30 and TRBJ2-5; D assignment may be TRBD1 or TRBD2 (6 bases each). Germline CDR1 and CDR2: GTSNPN and SVGIG (reference sequence). V lost 3 bases and J lost 4, with 24 bases in between. This CDR3 region has 17 residues. Written as DNA, the CDR3 is TGTGCCTGGAGGGACAGAAGGGCTAGGAGGGAACGAGAGACCCAGTACTTC. It yields the protein CAWRDRRARRERETQYF.

The chain links TRBV5-1 to TRBJ2-3; D might be TRBD2 (5 bases). The V gene lost 4 bases and the J gene lost 4 bases, with 10 bases spanning the gap. Germline CDR1 SGHRS, CDR2 YFSETQ. The CDR3 is made up of 13 amino acids. The CDR3 DNA reads as TGCGCCAGCAGCGGCCTAGCCCCAGATACGCAGTATTTT. This sequence encodes CASSGLAPDTQYF.

This clone turned up a few times. The genes are TRBV7-9 and TRBJ2-2; 7 bases agree with TRBD1. This CDR3 has 13 amino acids. The ends lost 4 bases at V and 7 bases at J; junction bases unmatched: 3. Germline V CDR1 and CDR2: SEHNR, FQNEAQ (reference sequence). The CDR3 reads CASSSTGIGELFF. The CDR3 DNA reads as TGTGCCAGCAGCTCGACAGGGATCGGGGAGCTGTTTTTT.

The genes are TRBV27 and TRBJ1-5, with 11 nucleotides matching TRBD1. Per the germline V gene, CDR1 is MNHEY and CDR2 is SMNVEV (reference sequence). Trimming at V came to 4 bases and at J to 7 bases, leaving 3 bases not matched to a gene. This CDR3 comprises 14 residues. CDR3 in DNA: TGTGCCAGCAGTTGGACAGGGGGCCGACAGCCCCAGCATTTT. Protein product: CASSWTGGRQPQHF.

The chain uses TRBV30 and TRBJ1-2; D possibly corresponds to TRBD1 (6 bases). V was trimmed by 5 bases and J by 1 base, leaving 17 bases between them. This CDR3 has 15 residues. Germline V lookup: CDR1 GTSNPN, CDR2 SVGIG (reference sequence). Written as DNA, the CDR3 is TGTGCCTGGGGGGGCGTTGCGGACTTTAACTATGGCTACACCTTC. Translated: CAWGGVADFNYGYTF.

This clone was detected a few times. The V gene is TRBV4-1, the J gene TRBJ2-3; D not certain. Trimming took 2 bases from V and 1 from J, leaving 4 bases between them. CDR3 length: 13 residues. CDR1 and CDR2 from the germline V gene are MGHRA and YSYEKL. The CDR3 protein is CASSQHGTDTQYF. The CDR3 nucleotides read TGCGCCAGCAGCCAACATGGCACAGATACGCAGTATTTT.

The CDR3 reads CASSARGTSGRTDTQYF. CDR3 nucleotide sequence: TGTGCCAGCAGCGCGAGAGGGACTAGCGGGCGCACAGATACGCAGTATTTT. This chain joins TRBV9 and TRBJ2-3; 12 positions match TRBD2. Germline-derived CDR1 and CDR2 are SGDLS and YYNGEE. The V gene end was trimmed by 3 bases and the J gene end by 1 base; junction bases not matched to a gene: 6. The CDR3 runs 17 residues. The complete variable domain, with remaining parts taken from reference TRBV9 and TRBJ2-3, reads DSGVTQTPKHLITATGQRVTLRCSPRSGDLSVYWYQQSLDQGLQFLIQYYNGEERAKGNILERFSAQQFPDLHSELNLSSLELGDSALYFCASSARGTSGRTDTQYFGPGTRLTVL.

V and J are TRBV15 and TRBJ2-1; D remains unclear. The CDR3 has 18 residues. Germline values: CDR1 LNHNV, CDR2 YYDKDF (reference sequence). With 1 base removed from V and 0 bases from J, the gap between germline ends came to 16 bases. The CDR3 region has the DNA TGTGCCACCAGCAGAGTTTTCACAGCCTACCCCTCCTACAATGAGCAGTTCTTC. The encoded protein is CATSRVFTAYPSYNEQFF. The entire variable domain, with the rest obtained from reference TRBV15 and TRBJ2-1, is as follows: DAMVIQNPRYQVTQFGKPVTLSCSQTLNHNVMYWYQQKSSQAPKLLFHYYDKDFNNEADTPDNFQSRRPNTSFCFLDIRSPGLGDTAMYLCATSRVFTAYPSYNEQFFGPGTRLTVL.

The chain couples TRBV5-1 to TRBJ1-1; the match to TRBD1 covers 8 bases. The germline V gene encodes CDR1 SGHRS and CDR2 YFSETQ. V shed 4 bases and J 8 bases; nucleotides not matched to a gene: 10. The CDR3 contains 14 residues. Written as DNA, the CDR3 is TGCGCCAGCAGCCTGACAGGGGCTCGGTCGGAAGCTTTCTTT. Translating it yields CASSLTGARSEAFF.

This chain uses TRBV9 with TRBJ2-3, with a tentative D call TRBD2 (5 bases). This CDR3 is 14 amino acids long. CDR1 is SGDLS and CDR2 is YYNGEE in the germline V gene. The V end was cut by 4 bases, the J end by 2 bases, with 11 bases between. This CDR3 is CASSPTGNTDTQYF. CDR3 nucleotides: TGTGCCAGCAGCCCTACGGGGAACACAGATACGCAGTATTTT. Together with reference TRBV9 and TRBJ2-3, the CDR3 gives the full variable domain: DSGVTQTPKHLITATGQRVTLRCSPRSGDLSVYWYQQSLDQGLQFLIQYYNGEERAKGNILERFSAQQFPDLHSELNLSSLELGDSALYFCASSPTGNTDTQYFGPGTRLTVL.

In the case of this clone: Sequence at one end of the junction differs from germline and may be a read error. The V and J genes are TRBV11-2 and TRBJ1-5; no clear D. Germline V CDR1 and CDR2: SGHAT, FQNNGV. The CDR3 loop spans 15 amino acids. CDR3 region: CASSLDRGGNQPQHF. In DNA form, the CDR3 reads TGTGCCAGCAGCCTAGATCGGGGAGGCAATCAGCCCCAGCATTTT.

The chain couples TRBV29-1 to TRBJ1-2; TRBD1 might be the D (5 bases). The V gene lost 4 bases and the J gene lost 4 bases, with 13 bases spanning the gap. Germline loops: CDR1 SQVTM, CDR2 ANQGSEA. This CDR3 is built from 13 residues. The CDR3 loop is CSVVPQGGYGYTF. DNA for the CDR3: TGCAGCGTTGTACCGCAGGGAGGCTATGGCTACACCTTC.

The rearrangement links TRBV6-5 to TRBJ2-7; weak D call: TRBD2 (5 bases). The CDR3 runs 16 residues. Germline lookup yields CDR1 MNHEY and CDR2 SVGAGI. V was clipped by 2 bases and J by 7 bases, with 21 bases between them. CDR3 sequence: CASSYREGDGHWEQYF. The CDR3 DNA reads as TGTGCCAGCAGTTACCGAGAGGGAGACGGCCACTGGGAGCAGTACTTC.

The chain's CDR3 is CSVAWRGNGYTF. The CDR3 DNA is TGCAGCGTTGCGTGGAGGGGCAATGGCTACACCTTC. The chain uses TRBV29-1 and TRBJ1-2; TRBD1 might be the D (5 bases). Germline CDR1 reads SQVTM; CDR2 reads ANQGSEA. V lost 4 bases and J lost 6, with 12 bases in between. The length of the CDR3 is 12 residues.

The chain joins TRBV2 to TRBJ1-2; D remains ambiguous. The CDR3 loop spans 14 amino acids. V shed 3 bases and J shed 2 bases, with 10 bases lying between them. Germline CDR1 SNHLY, CDR2 FYNNEI. The CDR3 DNA reads TGTGCCAGCAGTGAGGTGGGCACGAACTATGGCTACACCTTC. The encoded protein is CASSEVGTNYGYTF.